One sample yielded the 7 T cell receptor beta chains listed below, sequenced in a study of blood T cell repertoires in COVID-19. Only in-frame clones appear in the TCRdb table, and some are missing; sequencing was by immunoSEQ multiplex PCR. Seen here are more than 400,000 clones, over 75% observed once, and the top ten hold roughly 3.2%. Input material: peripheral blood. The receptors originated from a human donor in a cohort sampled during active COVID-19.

The CDR3 bases are TGTGCCACCCACGCCAACTTTCACACAGATACGCAGTATTTT. Protein sequence: CATHANFHTDTQYF. The chain joins TRBV6-5 to TRBJ2-3; D is unresolved. From germline, CDR1 is MNHEY and CDR2 SVGAGI. Trimming cost V 10 bases and J 2 bases, with 16 bases left between them. The CDR3 totals 14 residues.

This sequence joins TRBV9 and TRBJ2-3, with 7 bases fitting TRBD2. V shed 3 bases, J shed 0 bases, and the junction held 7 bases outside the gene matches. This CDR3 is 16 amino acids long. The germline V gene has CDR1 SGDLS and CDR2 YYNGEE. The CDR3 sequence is CASSGLAVSSTDTQYF. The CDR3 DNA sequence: TGTGCCAGCAGCGGGCTAGCGGTTTCTAGCACAGATACGCAGTATTTT.

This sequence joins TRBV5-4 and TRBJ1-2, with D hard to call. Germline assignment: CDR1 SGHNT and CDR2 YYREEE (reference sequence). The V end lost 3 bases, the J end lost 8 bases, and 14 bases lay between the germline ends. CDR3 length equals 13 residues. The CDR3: CASSSQAGEGYTF. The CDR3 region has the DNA TGTGCCAGCAGCTCCCAAGCGGGAGAGGGCTACACCTTC.

The CDR3 DNA reads as TGTGCCAGCAGCCAAGATCGGAGGACTAGCGGGAGTGGTGAGCAGTTCTTC. It specifies CASSQDRRTSGSGEQFF. The chain combines TRBV4-2 with TRBJ2-1; 13 bases line up with TRBD2. V shed 0 bases and J 9 bases; nucleotides not matched to a gene: 8. Germline assignment: CDR1 LGHNA and CDR2 YNFKEQ. The CDR3 contains 17 residues.

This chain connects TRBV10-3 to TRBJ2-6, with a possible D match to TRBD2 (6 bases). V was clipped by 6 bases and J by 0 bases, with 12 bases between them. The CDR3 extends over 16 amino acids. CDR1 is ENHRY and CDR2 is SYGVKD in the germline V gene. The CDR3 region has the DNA TGTGCCATCAGGGGACTCTCTCCCTCTGGGGCCAACGTCCTGACTTTC. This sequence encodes CAIRGLSPSGANVLTF.

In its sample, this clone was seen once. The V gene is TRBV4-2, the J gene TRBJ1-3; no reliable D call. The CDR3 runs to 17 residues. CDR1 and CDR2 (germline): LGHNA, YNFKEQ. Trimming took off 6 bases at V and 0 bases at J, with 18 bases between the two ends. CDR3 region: CASRHTMRPISGNTIYF. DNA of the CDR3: TGTGCCAGCAGGCATACTATGCGTCCGATCTCTGGAAACACCATATATTTT.

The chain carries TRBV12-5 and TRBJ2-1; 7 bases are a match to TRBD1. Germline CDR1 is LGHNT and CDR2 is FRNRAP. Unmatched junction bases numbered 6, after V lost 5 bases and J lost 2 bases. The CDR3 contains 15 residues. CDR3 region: CASGSDRVPYNEQFF. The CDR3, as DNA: TGTGCTAGTGGTAGTGACAGGGTCCCCTACAATGAGCAGTTCTTC.